Below are 16 T cell receptor beta chains sequenced from a single sample in a study of shared clonotypes between healthy human individuals. It was CD45RO-negative cells, positively selected for CCR7, that made up naive CD8 cells, with terminally differentiated effector memory CD45RA+ cells excluded. Sequenced by immunoSEQ multiplex PCR; TCRdb stores in-frame clones only, minus some. This table holds a few million clones, around 93% found once. Specimen: naive CD8+ T cells from PBMCs. The receptors come from a man between 18 and 29 years old in good health. Some clones in this sample may be carry-over from other donors' samples.

The J gene is TRBJ2-1, the V gene TRBV9, with D perhaps matching TRBD2 (6 bases). Between the trimmed V and J ends, which lost 0 bases and 5 bases, there was a span of 9 bases. Germline lookup yields CDR1 SGDLS and CDR2 YYNGEE. This CDR3 has 14 residues. In DNA, the CDR3 is TGTGCCAGCAGCGTAGCGACTAGAAACAATGAGCAGTTCTTC. Translation gives CASSVATRNNEQFF.

The gene calls are TRBV27 and TRBJ2-4; D unresolved. This CDR3 is built from 15 residues. The germline V gene has CDR1 MNHEY and CDR2 SMNVEV (reference sequence). Deletions cut 2 bases from V and 0 bases from J, with 8 bases between. The CDR3 protein is CASSLDGLAKNIQYF. The CDR3 bases are TGTGCCAGCAGTTTAGACGGTCTAGCCAAAAACATTCAGTACTTC.

The chain carries TRBV29-1 and TRBJ2-1; D remains ambiguous. V was pared by 4 bases and J by 10 bases, with 11 bases between. The CDR3 totals 11 residues. CDR1 SQVTM and CDR2 ANQGSEA come from the germline V gene. This chain's CDR3 is CSVASGTEQFF. The CDR3 bases are TGCAGCGTTGCATCAGGAACGGAGCAGTTCTTC.

This sequence joins TRBV19 and TRBJ1-4; TRBD1 agrees at 7 bases. Germline CDR1 LNHDA, CDR2 SQIVND (reference sequence). This CDR3 region has 15 residues. Trimming at V came to 5 bases and at J to 0 bases, leaving 3 bases not matched to a gene. CDR3 bases: TGTGCCAGTAGTCGGACAGGTGCAACTAATGAAAAACTGTTTTTT. It codes for CASSRTGATNEKLFF.

The V and J genes are TRBV13 and TRBJ2-1; D is uncertain. Germline values: CDR1 PRHDT, CDR2 FYEKMQ (reference sequence). V was trimmed by 1 base and J by 4 bases, leaving 2 bases between them. The CDR3 has 12 amino acids. As DNA, the CDR3 is TGTGCCAGCAGCTTAGCGTACAATGAGCAGTTCTTC. This gives the protein CASSLAYNEQFF. The whole variable domain, filled in from reference TRBV13 and TRBJ2-1, reads AAGVIQSPRHLIKEKRETATLKCYPIPRHDTVYWYQQGPGQDPQFLISFYEKMQSDKGSIPDRFSAQQFSDYHSELNMSSLELGDSALYFCASSLAYNEQFFGPGTRLTVL.

V is TRBV4-1 and J is TRBJ2-7; 9 bases match TRBD1. This CDR3 has 15 residues. Germline assignment: CDR1 MGHRA and CDR2 YSYEKL. Germline trimming cut 4 bases from V and 4 bases from J; bases unmatched to any gene: 8. The CDR3 DNA follows: TGCGCCAGCAGCCGCCGACAGGGGGGTGATTACGAGCAGTACTTC. Translation: CASSRRQGGDYEQYF.

This chain uses TRBV4-1 with TRBJ2-1, with D maybe TRBD1 (6 bases). Germline V gene data show CDR1 as MGHRA and CDR2 as YSYEKL. This CDR3 is built from 16 residues. V lost 1 base, J lost 7 bases, and 17 bases lay in between. The CDR3 nucleotides read TGCGCCAGCAGCCAAGTCTGGGTGACAGGACGGAATGAGCAGTTCTTC. Its translation: CASSQVWVTGRNEQFF.

The chain recombines TRBV2 with TRBJ2-7; 7 nucleotides agree with TRBD1. The CDR3 runs to 14 residues. Trimming cost V 8 bases and J 4 bases; bases outside gene matches: 11. In germline, CDR1 is SNHLY, CDR2 FYNNEI. DNA of the CDR3: TGTGCCAGCCCGGTCCGGGACAGTCCATACGAGCAGTACTTC. This sequence encodes CASPVRDSPYEQYF.

The chain carries TRBV6-5 and TRBJ2-2; TRBD2 matches 7 bases. Germline V CDR1 and CDR2: MNHEY, SVGAGI. The CDR3 covers 14 residues. Trimming took 6 bases from V and 7 from J; bases not matched to a gene: 8. CDR3 amino acids: CASSPGTKVGELFF. As DNA, the CDR3 is TGTGCCAGCAGCCCCGGGACTAAAGTCGGGGAGCTGTTTTTT.

V gene TRBV7-9 combines with J gene TRBJ2-2; 9 bases align to TRBD1. Germline loops: CDR1 SEHNR, CDR2 FQNEAQ (reference sequence). V dropped 6 bases and J dropped 7; count of bases not matched to a gene: 3. This CDR3 comprises 13 residues. CDR3 in amino acids: CASRQGASGELFF. The CDR3 nucleotides are TGTGCCAGCAGACAGGGGGCTAGCGGGGAGCTGTTTTTT.

This clone was counted once. CDR3 amino acids: CASSMDRADTEAFF. The CDR3 DNA reads as TGTGCCAGCAGCATGGACAGGGCGGACACTGAAGCTTTCTTT. The J gene is TRBJ1-1, the V gene TRBV27; TRBD1 aligns across 8 bases. The CDR3 spans 14 residues. The V gene end was trimmed by 6 bases and the J gene end by 3 bases; junction bases not matched to a gene: 6. Germline V gene lookup returns CDR1 MNHEY and CDR2 SMNVEV (reference sequence).

CDR3 bases: TGTGCCAGCAGTTTATGGAGGGAGGGCCTGAAAAATGAGCAGTTCTTC. Translation: CASSLWREGLKNEQFF. V is TRBV28 and J is TRBJ2-1; 7 bases map to TRBD2. Germline CDR1 reads MDHEN; CDR2 reads SYDVKM. The CDR3 totals 16 residues. V lost 0 bases, J lost 7 bases, and 9 bases stayed unmatched.

CDR3 in amino acids: CASSGRGASGYTF. CDR3 nucleotides: TGTGCCAGCAGTGGAAGAGGGGCGAGTGGCTACACCTTC. The V call is TRBV6-5, the J call TRBJ1-2; a weak D match, TRBD1 (5 bases). CDR1 is MNHEY and CDR2 is SVGAGI in the germline V gene. The CDR3 has 13 residues. Trimming took off 5 bases at V and 7 bases at J, with 14 bases between the two ends.

The chain has TRBV2 and TRBJ1-5; D uncertain. CDR3 size: 15 residues. From germline, CDR1 is SNHLY and CDR2 FYNNEI. V gave up 3 bases and J gave up 6 bases, with 15 bases separating them. The CDR3 DNA sequence: TGTGCCAGCAGTGAGACTCCAGGTGGGAGTCAGCCCCAGCATTTT. Its translation: CASSETPGGSQPQHF.

The CDR3 sequence: CASSSSEGSEQYF. The CDR3 DNA follows: TGTGCCAGCAGCTCCTCTGAGGGTAGCGAGCAGTACTTC. This sequence joins TRBV5-4 and TRBJ2-7; D is possibly TRBD2 (5 bases). This CDR3 region has 13 residues. CDR1 SGHNT and CDR2 YYREEE come from the germline V gene (reference sequence). V was shortened by 3 bases and J by 6 bases, with 13 bases between the two germline ends.

The chain couples TRBV12-5 to TRBJ2-1; no definite D call. This CDR3 is 13 amino acids long. CDR1 LGHNT and CDR2 FRNRAP come from the germline V gene. Trimming removed 1 base at V and 5 bases at J, with 6 bases between. CDR3 region: CASGLDRDNEQFF. The DNA of the CDR3 is TGTGCTAGTGGTTTGGACAGAGACAATGAGCAGTTCTTC.